The TCR beta chain under discussion was sequenced for a study of control samples from healthy donors and cancer patients. The CDR3 runs 14 residues. The germline V gene has CDR1 SGHRS and CDR2 YFSETQ. Trimming took 0 bases from V and 5 from J, leaving 11 bases between them. Using immunoSEQ multiplex PCR, the repertoire was profiled, and TCRdb retains in-frame clones only, with some absent. The table includes 100,000 to 150,000 clones, around 90% detected once. The clonotype comes from a man in his forties in good health. The chain recombines TRBV5-1 with TRBJ2-5; no definite D call. The source material was blood. The chain's CDR3 is CASSLAQPRETQYF. DNA for the CDR3: TGCGCCAGCAGCTTGGCCCAGCCCCGGGAGACCCAGTACTTC.